These 31 T cell receptor beta chains came from one sample sequenced in a study of blood T cell repertoires in COVID-19. Measured with immunoSEQ multiplex PCR; TCRdb has only the in-frame clones, and not every one. The sample has 15,000 to 20,000 clones; over 65% are singletons. Sequencing was carried out using peripheral blood. These receptors all come from a human donor in a cohort sampled during active COVID-19.

This chain connects TRBV7-2 to TRBJ2-1; 9 bases line up with TRBD1. Trimming cost V 0 bases and J 15 bases; bases outside gene matches: 6. Germline V gene data show CDR1 as SGHTA and CDR2 as FQGNSA. The CDR3 covers 13 residues. The CDR3 sequence is CASSLAQGQGGFF. Here the CDR3 DNA reads TGTGCCAGCAGCTTAGCGCAGGGACAGGGTGGGTTCTTC.

This clone occurred a few times. The chain recombines TRBV6-5 with TRBJ2-1; TRBD2 matches 13 bases. CDR3 length: 14 residues. The J segment lost 8 bases and the V segment lost 6 bases, leaving 4 bases of the junction unmatched. Germline V gene lookup returns CDR1 MNHEY and CDR2 SVGAGI. The CDR3 sequence is CASSGLAGEDEQFF. The CDR3, as DNA: TGTGCCAGCAGCGGACTAGCGGGAGAAGATGAGCAGTTCTTC.

This clone was found a few times. The CDR3 region is CASSFGVSWEQYF. Written as DNA, the CDR3 is TGTGCCAGCAGCTTCGGGGTTTCTTGGGAGCAGTACTTC. V usage is TRBV11-1 and J usage is TRBJ2-7; tentatively, D is TRBD2 (5 bases). The CDR3 has 13 amino acids. The ends were cut back, 3 bases at V and 7 bases at J, with 13 bases in the middle. Per the germline V gene, CDR1 is SGHAT and CDR2 is FQDESV (reference sequence).

The J gene is TRBJ2-4, the V gene TRBV7-9; D is possibly TRBD1 (6 bases). Germline V lookup: CDR1 SEHNR, CDR2 FQNEAQ (reference sequence). CDR3 length: 11 amino acids. Trimming pared 3 bases from V and 16 bases from J, leaving 13 bases between. CDR3 nucleotides: TGTGCCAGCAGCTTGGGAACAGGGATTTACTTC. Amino acid sequence: CASSLGTGIYF.

The genes are TRBV10-3 and TRBJ1-1, with 8 bases lining up with TRBD1. Trimming took 11 bases from V and 3 from J; bases not matched to a gene: 8. The germline gives CDR1 ENHRY, CDR2 SYGVKD. The CDR3 is 13 amino acids. The CDR3: CAVSDRGYTEAFF. In nucleotides, the CDR3 is TGTGCCGTCTCCGACAGGGGTTACACTGAAGCTTTCTTT.

The gene calls are TRBV5-1 and TRBJ1-1, with D tentatively TRBD1 (6 bases). The CDR3 is 15 amino acids. V was cut by 4 bases and J by 1 base, with 14 bases left in between. Germline CDR1 reads SGHRS; CDR2 reads YFSETQ. The CDR3 DNA follows: TGCGCCAGCAGCCCGCGCCCGACAGGGAACACTGAAGCTTTCTTT. It codes for CASSPRPTGNTEAFF. Full variable domain (missing parts from reference TRBV5-1 and TRBJ1-1): KAGVTQTPRYLIKTRGQQVTLSCSPISGHRSVSWYQQTPGQGLQFLFEYFSETQRNKGNFPGRFSGRQFSNSRSEMNVSTLELGDSALYLCASSPRPTGNTEAFFGQGTRLTVV.

This clone has only a few counts. The genes are TRBV5-8 and TRBJ1-3; D might be TRBD1 (6 bases). Germline V gene data show CDR1 as SGHTS and CDR2 as YDEGEE. This CDR3 is built from 15 residues. Trimming removed 3 bases at V and 1 base at J, with 11 bases between. The CDR3 sequence: CASSYGQYSGNTIYF. CDR3 sequence (DNA): TGTGCCAGCAGCTACGGACAGTATTCTGGAAACACCATATATTTT.

This chain joins TRBV5-1 and TRBJ2-1; 9 nucleotides line up with TRBD1. Germline trimming cut 1 base from V and 4 bases from J; bases unmatched to any gene: 3. The CDR3 length is 15 residues. Germline assignment: CDR1 SGHRS and CDR2 YFSETQ. The chain's CDR3 is CASSLRTGDYNEQFF. The CDR3 DNA follows: TGCGCCAGCAGCTTGCGGACAGGGGATTACAATGAGCAGTTCTTC. Filled out from reference TRBV5-1 and TRBJ2-1, the complete variable domain reads KAGVTQTPRYLIKTRGQQVTLSCSPISGHRSVSWYQQTPGQGLQFLFEYFSETQRNKGNFPGRFSGRQFSNSRSEMNVSTLELGDSALYLCASSLRTGDYNEQFFGPGTRLTVL.

The chain joins TRBV29-1 to TRBJ2-7; possible D gene TRBD2, 6 bases. Germline lookup yields CDR1 SQVTM and CDR2 ANQGSEA. The CDR3 has 13 amino acids. The germline V and J ends were trimmed by 4 bases and 5 bases, with 15 bases remaining between them. In DNA, the CDR3 is TGCAGCGTTGTGCGGCGGGGCGGGAACGAGCAGTACTTC. Translating gives CSVVRRGGNEQYF.

This rearrangement joins TRBV28 to TRBJ2-3; TRBD1 aligns across 9 bases. V shed 3 bases and J 5 bases; nucleotides not matched to a gene: 0. Germline values: CDR1 MDHEN, CDR2 SYDVKM. This CDR3 is 13 amino acids long. CDR3 bases: TGTGCCAGCAGTTTGGACAGGGGAGATACGCAGTATTTT. It translates to CASSLDRGDTQYF.

The rearrangement joins TRBV25-1 to TRBJ2-5; 7 bases agree with TRBD2. Per germline, CDR1 MGHDK and CDR2 SYGVNS. CDR3 length: 15 residues. The J segment lost 5 bases and the V segment lost 6 bases, leaving 12 bases of the junction unmatched. This CDR3 is CASSPTAGDLETQYF. For the CDR3, the DNA is TGTGCCAGCAGCCCTACGGCGGGAGACTTGGAGACCCAGTACTTC.

This chain uses TRBV5-1 with TRBJ1-2; D is possibly TRBD1 (5 bases). The CDR3 extends over 18 amino acids. Germline lookup yields CDR1 SGHRS and CDR2 YFSETQ. Trimming stripped 6 bases from V and 5 bases from J, with 29 bases between. DNA of the CDR3: TGCGCCAGCAACTTATGGGGCTCACTACCGGGACTCACATATGGCTACACCTTC. Translation: CASNLWGSLPGLTYGYTF.

The rearrangement uses TRBV5-4 and TRBJ2-3, with 10 bases lining up with TRBD2. The germline V gene has CDR1 SGHNT and CDR2 YYREEE (reference sequence). With 4 bases clipped from V and 6 bases from J, the junction kept 11 bases outside the gene matches. CDR3 length equals 16 residues. CDR3 protein: CASSHQGLAGADTQYF. CDR3 coding DNA: TGTGCCAGCAGCCATCAAGGGCTAGCGGGAGCCGATACGCAGTATTTT.

The V and J genes are TRBV9 and TRBJ2-1, with D possibly being TRBD2 (6 bases). The CDR3 is 12 amino acids. Germline CDR1 is SGDLS and CDR2 is YYNGEE. V lost 0 bases and J 9 bases, leaving 7 bases between the germline ends. The CDR3 DNA follows: TGTGCCAGCAGCGTAGGGAGGGGTGAGCAGTTCTTC. Translation gives CASSVGRGEQFF.

The chain is built from TRBV10-3 and TRBJ2-7, with D possibly matching TRBD1 (5 bases). The germline V gene encodes CDR1 ENHRY and CDR2 SYGVKD. The CDR3 is made up of 13 amino acids. V lost 10 bases, J lost 3 bases, and 16 bases lay in between. The DNA for the CDR3 is TGTGCCACCAGCCAGGGTGGGGACTACGAGCAGTACTTC. This codes for CATSQGGDYEQYF.

This clone has a single count. The rearrangement links TRBV10-1 to TRBJ2-1; TRBD2 matches at 7 bases. With V trimmed by 7 bases and J by 7 bases, 10 bases remained unmatched. This CDR3 has 14 amino acids. Germline V gene sequence: CDR1 WNHNN, CDR2 SYGVQD (reference sequence). CDR3 in DNA: TGCGCCAGCACTCACCGGGAGGTTGGGAATGAGCAGTTCTTC. Residues: CASTHREVGNEQFF.

The V call is TRBV2, the J call TRBJ2-1; 7 nucleotides match TRBD2. The germline V gene has CDR1 SNHLY and CDR2 FYNNEI. The length of the CDR3 is 16 residues. V was pared by 5 bases and J by 6 bases, with 13 bases of the junction left unmatched. The CDR3, as DNA: TGTGCCAGCAGTCTCGCCTCAGGACTAGTAGGCAATGAGCAGTTCTTC. This encodes CASSLASGLVGNEQFF.

The V gene is TRBV4-2, the J gene TRBJ2-2; tentatively, D is TRBD1 (7 bases). With 0 bases removed from V and 6 bases from J, the gap between germline ends came to 17 bases. This CDR3 spans 17 amino acids. Germline CDR1 LGHNA, CDR2 YNFKEQ. Here the CDR3 reads CASSQDGGTGEAGELFF. In nucleotides, the CDR3 is TGTGCCAGCAGCCAAGATGGAGGAACAGGGGAGGCCGGGGAGCTGTTTTTT.

About this clone: Other nucleotide sequences in the sample specify the same CDR3. This sequence joins TRBV2 and TRBJ2-7; TRBD2 might be the D (5 bases). Per germline, CDR1 SNHLY and CDR2 FYNNEI. This CDR3 spans 14 amino acids. Trimming cost V 3 bases and J 3 bases, with 12 bases left between them. CDR3 nucleotides: TGTGCCAGCAGTGACGGGATTTTCCGCTACGAGCAGTACTTC. This codes for CASSDGIFRYEQYF.

The genes are TRBV2 and TRBJ2-7; D is perhaps TRBD1 (6 bases). In germline, CDR1 is SNHLY, CDR2 FYNNEI. CDR3 length: 13 amino acids. V was clipped by 5 bases and J by 5 bases, with 13 bases between them. CDR3 in amino acids: CASSTTGQNEQYF. In DNA form, the CDR3 reads TGTGCCAGCAGTACCACTGGACAGAACGAGCAGTACTTC.

The rearrangement joins TRBV29-1 to TRBJ2-4; 12 bases are a match to TRBD1. V lost 7 bases and J lost 8; bases outside the gene matches: 15. CDR3 size: 16 residues. CDR1 SQVTM and CDR2 ANQGSEA come from the germline V gene. CDR3 residues: CSGLSGTGGATDIQYF. The CDR3, as DNA: TGCAGCGGCTTGTCCGGGACAGGGGGCGCGACGGACATTCAGTACTTC.

The genes are TRBV5-8 and TRBJ1-1, with D tentatively TRBD1 (6 bases). CDR1 SGHTS and CDR2 YDEGEE come from the germline V gene. This CDR3 contains 15 residues. V dropped 2 bases and J dropped 0 bases, with 11 bases sitting between them. The CDR3 spells CASSFLQGLNTEAFF. The CDR3 DNA reads as TGTGCCAGCAGCTTCCTACAGGGCCTGAACACTGAAGCTTTCTTT.

This rearrangement joins TRBV11-2 to TRBJ2-7, with D unclear. Trimming took off 1 base at V and 1 base at J, with 5 bases between the two ends. Germline V lookup: CDR1 SGHAT, CDR2 FQNNGV. CDR3 length: 13 amino acids. CDR3 nucleotide sequence: TGTGCCAGCAGCTTAGCTCCGTCCTACGAGCAGTACTTC. Protein product: CASSLAPSYEQYF. Together with reference TRBV11-2 and TRBJ2-7, the CDR3 gives the full variable domain: EAGVAQSPRYKIIEKRQSVAFWCNPISGHATLYWYQQILGQGPKLLIQFQNNGVVDDSQLPKDRFSAERLKGVDSTLKIQPAKLEDSAVYLCASSLAPSYEQYFGPGTRLTVT.

The J gene is TRBJ2-7, the V gene TRBV28, with 10 bases that match TRBD1. Trimming cost V 6 bases and J 2 bases; bases outside gene matches: 1. The V gene's germline CDR1 is MDHEN and CDR2 SYDVKM. This CDR3 comprises 13 residues. The CDR3 sequence is CASRGQGTYEQYF. DNA for the CDR3: TGTGCCAGCAGGGGACAGGGGACCTACGAGCAGTACTTC.

The rearrangement links TRBV5-1 to TRBJ2-3; D is perhaps TRBD2 (8 bases). V lost 3 bases and J 4 bases, leaving 21 bases between the germline ends. Per the germline V gene, CDR1 is SGHRS and CDR2 is YFSETQ. This CDR3 has 17 amino acids. The CDR3 loop reads CASSWTTSGGGADTQYF. The DNA for the CDR3 is TGCGCCAGCAGCTGGACTACTAGCGGAGGGGGCGCAGATACGCAGTATTTT.

The chain combines TRBV29-1 with TRBJ2-2, with TRBD1 matching 9 bases. CDR3 length: 16 amino acids. J was trimmed by 0 bases and V by 0 bases; bases with no gene match: 2. Per germline, CDR1 SQVTM and CDR2 ANQGSEA. Written as DNA, the CDR3 is TGCAGCGTTGAAGATCGACAGGGGGCGAACACCGGGGAGCTGTTTTTT. Translation: CSVEDRQGANTGELFF.

In its sample, this clone was seen once. The gene calls are TRBV5-1 and TRBJ2-1; the match to TRBD2 covers 7 bases. Germline loops: CDR1 SGHRS, CDR2 YFSETQ. V shed 0 bases, J shed 6 bases, and the junction held 15 bases outside the gene matches. The length of the CDR3 is 18 residues. This CDR3 is CASSLANSGGVGFNEQFF. DNA of the CDR3: TGCGCCAGCAGCTTGGCCAACTCGGGGGGAGTGGGGTTCAATGAGCAGTTCTTC.

The V gene is TRBV28, the J gene TRBJ2-7, with a possible D match to TRBD1 (6 bases). The CDR3 is 12 residues long. Trimming cost V 6 bases and J 2 bases, with 8 bases left between them. Germline CDR1 is MDHEN and CDR2 is SYDVKM. CDR3 residues: CASRDSAYEQYF. The CDR3 DNA is TGTGCCAGCAGGGACAGCGCCTACGAGCAGTACTTC.

V gene TRBV15 combines with J gene TRBJ1-1; a possible D gene is TRBD1 (5 bases). Trimming stripped 6 bases from V and 2 bases from J, with 13 bases between. CDR1 and CDR2 (germline): LNHNV, YYDKDF (reference sequence). The CDR3 runs 14 residues. The CDR3 region is CATRSWGGNTEAFF. The CDR3 region has the DNA TGTGCCACCAGGTCCTGGGGGGGTAACACTGAAGCTTTCTTT.

The V and J genes are TRBV27 and TRBJ1-2; D is unresolved. Germline V CDR1 and CDR2: MNHEY, SMNVEV (reference sequence). Trimming left V 5 bases short and J 4 bases short, with 20 bases between. The CDR3 covers 16 residues. This chain's CDR3 is CASSRGGSESTYGYTF. The CDR3 coding sequence is TGTGCCAGCAGTCGGGGAGGTTCCGAATCCACCTATGGCTACACCTTC.

This clone was detected a few times. V usage is TRBV15 and J usage is TRBJ2-1, with a possible D match to TRBD2 (6 bases). The CDR3 sequence is 15 residues long. V dropped 3 bases and J dropped 4 bases, with 13 bases sitting between them. Germline V CDR1 and CDR2: LNHNV, YYDKDF (reference sequence). CDR3 loop: CATSRDAGGYNEQFF. The DNA for the CDR3 is TGTGCCACCAGCAGGGATGCTGGAGGGTACAATGAGCAGTTCTTC.